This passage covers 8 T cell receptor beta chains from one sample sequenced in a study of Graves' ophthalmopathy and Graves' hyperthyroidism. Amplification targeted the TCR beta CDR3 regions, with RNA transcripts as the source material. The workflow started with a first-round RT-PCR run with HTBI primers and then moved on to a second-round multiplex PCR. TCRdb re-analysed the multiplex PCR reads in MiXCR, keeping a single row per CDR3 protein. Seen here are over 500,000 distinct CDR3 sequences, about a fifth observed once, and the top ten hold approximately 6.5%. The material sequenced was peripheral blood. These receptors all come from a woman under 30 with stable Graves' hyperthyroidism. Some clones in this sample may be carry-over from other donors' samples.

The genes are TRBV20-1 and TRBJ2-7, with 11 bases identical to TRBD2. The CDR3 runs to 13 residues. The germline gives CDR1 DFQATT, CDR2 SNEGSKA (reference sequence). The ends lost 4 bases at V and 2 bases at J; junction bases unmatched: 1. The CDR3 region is CSANSGRAYEQYF. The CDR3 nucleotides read TGCAGTGCTAATAGCGGGAGGGCCTACGAGCAGTACTTC.

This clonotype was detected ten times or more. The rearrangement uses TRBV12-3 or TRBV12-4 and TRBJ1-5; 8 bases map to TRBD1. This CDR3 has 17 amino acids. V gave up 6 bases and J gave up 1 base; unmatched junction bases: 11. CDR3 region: CASSPLRGPGSNQPQHF. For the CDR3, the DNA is TGTGCCAGCAGCCCGCTCAGGGGGCCGGGAAGCAATCAGCCCCAGCATTTT.

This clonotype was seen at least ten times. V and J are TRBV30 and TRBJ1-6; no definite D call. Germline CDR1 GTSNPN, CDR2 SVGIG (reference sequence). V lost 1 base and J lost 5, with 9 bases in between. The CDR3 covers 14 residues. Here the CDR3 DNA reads TGTGCCTGGAGTGGTATGGCGGATAATTCACCCCTCCACTTT. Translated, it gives CAWSGMADNSPLHF.

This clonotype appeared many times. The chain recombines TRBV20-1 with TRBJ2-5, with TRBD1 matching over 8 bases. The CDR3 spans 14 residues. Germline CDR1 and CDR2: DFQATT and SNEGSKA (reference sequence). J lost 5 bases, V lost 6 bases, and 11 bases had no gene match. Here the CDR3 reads CSANPTGELETQYF. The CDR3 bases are TGCAGTGCAAACCCGACAGGGGAGCTGGAGACCCAGTACTTC.

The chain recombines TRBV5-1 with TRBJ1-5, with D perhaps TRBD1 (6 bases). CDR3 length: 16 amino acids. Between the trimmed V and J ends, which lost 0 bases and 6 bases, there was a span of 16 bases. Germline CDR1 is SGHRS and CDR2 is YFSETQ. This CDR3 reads CASSLEGVGAGQPQHF. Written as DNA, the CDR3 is TGCGCCAGCAGCTTGGAGGGGGTAGGAGCCGGTCAGCCCCAGCATTTT.

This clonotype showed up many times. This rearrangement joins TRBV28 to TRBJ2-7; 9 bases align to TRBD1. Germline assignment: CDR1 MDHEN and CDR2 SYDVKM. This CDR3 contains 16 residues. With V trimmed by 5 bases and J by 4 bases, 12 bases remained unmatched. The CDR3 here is CASSLSRYRGHYEQYF. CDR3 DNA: TGTGCCAGCAGTCTCTCCCGATACAGGGGGCATTACGAGCAGTACTTC.

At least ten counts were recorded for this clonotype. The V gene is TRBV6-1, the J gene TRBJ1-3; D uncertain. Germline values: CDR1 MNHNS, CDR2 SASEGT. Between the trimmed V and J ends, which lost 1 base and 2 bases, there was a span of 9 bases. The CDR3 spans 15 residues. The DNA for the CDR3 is TGTGCCAGCAGTGAAGGGCCCCGAACTGGAAACACCATATATTTT. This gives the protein CASSEGPRTGNTIYF.

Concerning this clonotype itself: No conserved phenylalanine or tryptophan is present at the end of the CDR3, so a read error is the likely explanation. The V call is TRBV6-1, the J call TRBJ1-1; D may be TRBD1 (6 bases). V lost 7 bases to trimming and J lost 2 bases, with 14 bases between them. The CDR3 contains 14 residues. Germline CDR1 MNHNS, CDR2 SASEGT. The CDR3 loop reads CASTPTGFNTEAFS. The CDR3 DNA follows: TGTGCCAGCACCCCGACAGGATTTAACACTGAAGCTTTCTCT.